The present TCR beta chain was sequenced within a study of T cell responses to AZD1222 COVID-19 vaccine. Findings of the study overall: Donors were chiefly white British, with a greater number of females, and clonal diversity was perhaps underestimated.

The CDR3 runs 15 residues. For this clone: The antigen is unknown.

Sequencing used immunoSEQ multiplex PCR; TCRdb keeps in-frame clones, though not all of them. The profile shows about 84,000 clones, 85% to 90% of them singletons. The clonotype was recovered from an adult in good health. V gene TRBV21-1 combines with J gene TRBJ1-3. TRBV21-1 is a pseudogene. The input for sequencing was peripheral blood, taken on day 0 of AZD1222 vaccination. DNA for the CDR3: TGTGCCAGCAGCCAAATAGGGACCTCTGGAAACACCATATATTTT. Protein sequence: CASSQIGTSGNTIYF.